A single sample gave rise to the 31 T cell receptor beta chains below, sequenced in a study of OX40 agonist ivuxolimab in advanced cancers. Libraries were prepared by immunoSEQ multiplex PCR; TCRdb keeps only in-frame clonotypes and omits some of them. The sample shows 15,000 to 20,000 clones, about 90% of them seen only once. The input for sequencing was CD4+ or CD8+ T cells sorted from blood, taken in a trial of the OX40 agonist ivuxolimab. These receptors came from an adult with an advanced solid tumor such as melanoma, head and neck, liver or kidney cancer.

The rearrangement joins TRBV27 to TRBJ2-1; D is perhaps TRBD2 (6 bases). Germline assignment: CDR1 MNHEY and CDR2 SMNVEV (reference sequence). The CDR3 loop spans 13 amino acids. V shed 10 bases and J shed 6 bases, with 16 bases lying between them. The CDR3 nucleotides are TGTGCCATACGACCCGGGACTTTCAATGAGCAGTTCTTC. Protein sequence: CAIRPGTFNEQFF.

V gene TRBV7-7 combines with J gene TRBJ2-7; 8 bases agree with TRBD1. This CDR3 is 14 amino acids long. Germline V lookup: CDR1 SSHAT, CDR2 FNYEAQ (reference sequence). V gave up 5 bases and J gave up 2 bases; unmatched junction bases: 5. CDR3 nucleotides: TGTGCCAGCAGCCCGGACAGGGAAACCTACGAGCAGTACTTC. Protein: CASSPDRETYEQYF.

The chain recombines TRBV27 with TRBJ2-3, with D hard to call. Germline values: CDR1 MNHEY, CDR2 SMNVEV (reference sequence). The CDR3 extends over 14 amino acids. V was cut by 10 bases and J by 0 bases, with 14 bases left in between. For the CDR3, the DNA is TGTGCCACGGGTTCTCAGTATAGCACAGATACGCAGTATTTT. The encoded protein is CATGSQYSTDTQYF.

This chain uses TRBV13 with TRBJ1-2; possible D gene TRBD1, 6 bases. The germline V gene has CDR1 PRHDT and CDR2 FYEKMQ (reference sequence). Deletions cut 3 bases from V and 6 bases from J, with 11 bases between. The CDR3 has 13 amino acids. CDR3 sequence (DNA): TGTGCCAGCAGCTTCAGGGGTTTGGATGGCTACACCTTC. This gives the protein CASSFRGLDGYTF.

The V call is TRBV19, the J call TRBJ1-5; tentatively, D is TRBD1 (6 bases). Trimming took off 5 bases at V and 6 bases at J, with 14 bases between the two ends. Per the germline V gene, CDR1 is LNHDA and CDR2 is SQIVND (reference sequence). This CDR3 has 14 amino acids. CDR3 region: CASSETRGLQPQHF. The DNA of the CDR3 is TGTGCCAGTAGTGAGACCAGGGGTCTTCAGCCCCAGCATTTT.

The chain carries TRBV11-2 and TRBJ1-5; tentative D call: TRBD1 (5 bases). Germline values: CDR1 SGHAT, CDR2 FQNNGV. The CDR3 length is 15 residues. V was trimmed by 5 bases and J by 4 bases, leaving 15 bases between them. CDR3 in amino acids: CASSPLGGRNQPQHF. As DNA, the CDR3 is TGTGCCAGCAGCCCCTTGGGGGGAAGGAATCAGCCCCAGCATTTT. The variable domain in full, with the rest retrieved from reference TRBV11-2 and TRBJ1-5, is EAGVAQSPRYKIIEKRQSVAFWCNPISGHATLYWYQQILGQGPKLLIQFQNNGVVDDSQLPKDRFSAERLKGVDSTLKIQPAKLEDSAVYLCASSPLGGRNQPQHFGDGTRLSIL.

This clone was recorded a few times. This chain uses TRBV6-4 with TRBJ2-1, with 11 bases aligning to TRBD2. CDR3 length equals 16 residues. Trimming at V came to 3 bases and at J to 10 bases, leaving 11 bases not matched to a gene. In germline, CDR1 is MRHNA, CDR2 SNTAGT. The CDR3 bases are TGTGCCAGCAGTGAGAGCTCTAGCGGGGGGACGGGGGAGCAGTTCTTC. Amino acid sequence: CASSESSSGGTGEQFF.

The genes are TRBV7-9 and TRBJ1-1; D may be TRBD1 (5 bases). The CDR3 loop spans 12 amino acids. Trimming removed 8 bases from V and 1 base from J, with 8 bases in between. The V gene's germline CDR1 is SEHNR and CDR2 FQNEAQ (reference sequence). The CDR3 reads CASWTSNTEAFF. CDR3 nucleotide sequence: TGTGCCAGCTGGACATCGAACACTGAAGCTTTCTTT.

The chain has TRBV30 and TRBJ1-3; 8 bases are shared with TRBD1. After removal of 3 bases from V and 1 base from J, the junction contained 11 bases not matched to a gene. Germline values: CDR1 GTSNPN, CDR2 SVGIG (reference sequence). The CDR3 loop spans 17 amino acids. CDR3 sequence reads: CAWRGQARGRSGNTIYF. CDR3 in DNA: TGTGCCTGGAGGGGGCAGGCCAGGGGGCGTTCTGGAAACACCATATATTTT.

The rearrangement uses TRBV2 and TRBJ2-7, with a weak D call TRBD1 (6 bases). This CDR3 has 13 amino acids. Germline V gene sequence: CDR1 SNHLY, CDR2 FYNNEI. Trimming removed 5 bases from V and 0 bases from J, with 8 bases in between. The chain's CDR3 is CASSTGNSYEQYF. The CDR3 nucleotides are TGTGCCAGCAGTACAGGGAACTCCTACGAGCAGTACTTC.

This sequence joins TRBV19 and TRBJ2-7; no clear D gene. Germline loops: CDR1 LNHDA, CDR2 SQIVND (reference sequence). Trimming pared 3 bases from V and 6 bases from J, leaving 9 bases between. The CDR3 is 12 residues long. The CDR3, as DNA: TGTGCCAGTAGTATTGGTAGCACCGAGCAGTACTTC. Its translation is CASSIGSTEQYF.

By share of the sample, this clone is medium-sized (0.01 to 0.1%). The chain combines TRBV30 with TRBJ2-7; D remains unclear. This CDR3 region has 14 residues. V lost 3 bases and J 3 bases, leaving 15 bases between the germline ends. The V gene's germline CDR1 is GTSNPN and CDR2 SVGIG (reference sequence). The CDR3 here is CAWRSRSRYYEQYF. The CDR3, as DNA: TGTGCCTGGAGGAGTCGGTCCAGATACTACGAGCAGTACTTC.

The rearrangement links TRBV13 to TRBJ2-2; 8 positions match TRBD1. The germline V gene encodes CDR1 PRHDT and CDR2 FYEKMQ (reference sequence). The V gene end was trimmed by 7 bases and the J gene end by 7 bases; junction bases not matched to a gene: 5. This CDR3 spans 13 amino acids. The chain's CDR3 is CASNRGASGELFF. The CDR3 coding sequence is TGTGCCAGCAACAGGGGGGCAAGCGGGGAGCTGTTTTTT.

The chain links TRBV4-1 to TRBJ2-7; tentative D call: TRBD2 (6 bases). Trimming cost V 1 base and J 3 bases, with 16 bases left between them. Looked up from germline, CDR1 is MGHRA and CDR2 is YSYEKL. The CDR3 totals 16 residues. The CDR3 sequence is CASSQVFSGGVYEQYF. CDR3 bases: TGCGCCAGCAGCCAAGTATTTTCCGGGGGAGTCTACGAGCAGTACTTC.

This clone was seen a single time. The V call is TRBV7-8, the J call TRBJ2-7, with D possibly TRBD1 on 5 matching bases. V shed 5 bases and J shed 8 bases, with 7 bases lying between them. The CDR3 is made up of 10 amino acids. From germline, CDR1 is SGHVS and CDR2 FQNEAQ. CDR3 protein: CASSQDKQYF. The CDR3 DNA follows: TGTGCCAGCAGCCAGGACAAGCAGTACTTC.

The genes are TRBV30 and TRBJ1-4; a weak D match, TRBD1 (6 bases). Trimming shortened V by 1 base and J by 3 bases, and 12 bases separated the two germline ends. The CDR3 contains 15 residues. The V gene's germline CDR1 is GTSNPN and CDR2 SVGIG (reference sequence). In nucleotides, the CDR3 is TGTGCCTGGAGTGGATGGACAGCCTCTAATGAAAAACTGTTTTTT. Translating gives CAWSGWTASNEKLFF.

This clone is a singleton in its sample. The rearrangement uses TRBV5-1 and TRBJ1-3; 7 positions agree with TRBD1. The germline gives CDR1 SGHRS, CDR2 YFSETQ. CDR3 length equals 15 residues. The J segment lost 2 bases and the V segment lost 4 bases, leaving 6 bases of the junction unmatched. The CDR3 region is CASSPTDRAGNTIYF. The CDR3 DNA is TGCGCCAGCAGCCCTACCGACAGGGCTGGAAACACCATATATTTT.

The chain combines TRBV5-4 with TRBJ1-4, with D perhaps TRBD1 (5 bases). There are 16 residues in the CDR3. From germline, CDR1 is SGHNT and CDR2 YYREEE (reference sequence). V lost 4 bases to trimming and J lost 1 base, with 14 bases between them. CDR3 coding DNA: TGTGCCAGCAGCCGCGACGGGGCTCAAACTAATGAAAAACTGTTTTTT. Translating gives CASSRDGAQTNEKLFF. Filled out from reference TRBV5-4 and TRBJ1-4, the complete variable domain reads ETGVTQSPTHLIKTRGQQVTLRCSSQSGHNTVSWYQQALGQGPQFIFQYYREEENGRGNFPPRFSGLQFPNYSSELNVNALELDDSALYLCASSRDGAQTNEKLFFGSGTQLSVL.

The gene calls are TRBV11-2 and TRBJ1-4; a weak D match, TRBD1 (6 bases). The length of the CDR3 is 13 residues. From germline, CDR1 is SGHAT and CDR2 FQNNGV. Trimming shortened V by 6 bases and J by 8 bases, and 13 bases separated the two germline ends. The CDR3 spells CASRLGGPEKLFF. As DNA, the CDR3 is TGTGCCAGCAGGCTGGGGGGGCCAGAAAAACTGTTTTTT.

CDR3 sequence (DNA): TGTGCCATCAGGGCCCTACTACCAGGGAGAATCTCCTACGAGCAGTACTTC. This sequence encodes CAIRALLPGRISYEQYF. The genes are TRBV10-3 and TRBJ2-7; D possibly matches TRBD1 or TRBD2 (5 bases each). Germline V lookup: CDR1 ENHRY, CDR2 SYGVKD. CDR3 length equals 17 residues. Trimming stripped 6 bases from V and 0 bases from J, with 21 bases between.

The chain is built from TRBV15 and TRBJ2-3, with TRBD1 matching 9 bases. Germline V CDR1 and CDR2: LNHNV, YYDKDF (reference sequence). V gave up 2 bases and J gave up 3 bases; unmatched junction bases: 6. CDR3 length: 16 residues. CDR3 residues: CATSRRGTGRTDTQYF. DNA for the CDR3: TGTGCCACCAGCAGACGTGGGACAGGGAGGACAGATACGCAGTATTTT. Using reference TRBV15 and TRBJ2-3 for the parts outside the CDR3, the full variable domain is DAMVIQNPRYQVTQFGKPVTLSCSQTLNHNVMYWYQQKSSQAPKLLFHYYDKDFNNEADTPDNFQSRRPNTSFCFLDIRSPGLGDTAMYLCATSRRGTGRTDTQYFGPGTRLTVL.

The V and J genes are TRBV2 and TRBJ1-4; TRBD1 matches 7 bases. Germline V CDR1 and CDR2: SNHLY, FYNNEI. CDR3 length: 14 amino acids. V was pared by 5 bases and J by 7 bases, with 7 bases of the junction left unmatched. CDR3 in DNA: TGTGCCAGCAGTCACCGGGACAGCATTGAAAAACTGTTTTTT. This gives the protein CASSHRDSIEKLFF.

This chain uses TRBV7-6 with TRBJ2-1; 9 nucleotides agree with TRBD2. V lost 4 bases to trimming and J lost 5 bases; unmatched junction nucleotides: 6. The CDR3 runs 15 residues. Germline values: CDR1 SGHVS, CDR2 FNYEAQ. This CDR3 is CASSSTSGIHNEQFF. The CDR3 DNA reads TGTGCCAGCAGCTCGACTAGCGGTATCCACAATGAGCAGTTCTTC.

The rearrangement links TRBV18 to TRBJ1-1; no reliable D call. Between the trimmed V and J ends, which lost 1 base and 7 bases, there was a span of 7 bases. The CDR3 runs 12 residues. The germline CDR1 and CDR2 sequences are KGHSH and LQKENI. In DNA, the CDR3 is TGTGCCAGCTCACCACATTCTAGTGAAGCTTTCTTT. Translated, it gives CASSPHSSEAFF.

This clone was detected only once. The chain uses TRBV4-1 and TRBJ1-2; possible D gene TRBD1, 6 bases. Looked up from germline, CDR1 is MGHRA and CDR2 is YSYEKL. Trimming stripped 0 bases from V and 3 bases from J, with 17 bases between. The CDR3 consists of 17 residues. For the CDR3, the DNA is TGCGCCAGCAGCCAAGATGAGGGGGGTAGAGTCGACTATGGCTACACCTTC. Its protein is CASSQDEGGRVDYGYTF.

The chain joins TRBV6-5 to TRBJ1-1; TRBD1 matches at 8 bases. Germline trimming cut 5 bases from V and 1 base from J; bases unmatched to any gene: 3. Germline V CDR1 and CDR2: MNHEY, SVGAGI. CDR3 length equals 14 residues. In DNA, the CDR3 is TGTGCCAGCAGTGACGACAGGGGGAACACTGAAGCTTTCTTT. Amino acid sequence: CASSDDRGNTEAFF.

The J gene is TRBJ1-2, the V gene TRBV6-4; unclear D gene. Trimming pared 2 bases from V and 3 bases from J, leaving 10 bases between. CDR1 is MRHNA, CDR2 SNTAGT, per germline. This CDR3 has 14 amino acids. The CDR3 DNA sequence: TGTGCCAGCAGTGACCTTCCTGGAGACTATGGCTACACCTTC. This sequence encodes CASSDLPGDYGYTF.

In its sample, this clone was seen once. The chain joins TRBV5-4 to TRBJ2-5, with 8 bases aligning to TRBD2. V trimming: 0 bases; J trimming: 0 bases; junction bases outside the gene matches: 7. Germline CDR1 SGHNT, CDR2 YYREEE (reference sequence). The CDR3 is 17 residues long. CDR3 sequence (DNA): TGTGCCAGCAGCTTGGGGCGATTTAGCGGGAACCAAGAGACCCAGTACTTC. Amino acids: CASSLGRFSGNQETQYF. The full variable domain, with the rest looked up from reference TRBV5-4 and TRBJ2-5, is ETGVTQSPTHLIKTRGQQVTLRCSSQSGHNTVSWYQQALGQGPQFIFQYYREEENGRGNFPPRFSGLQFPNYSSELNVNALELDDSALYLCASSLGRFSGNQETQYFGPGTRLLVL.

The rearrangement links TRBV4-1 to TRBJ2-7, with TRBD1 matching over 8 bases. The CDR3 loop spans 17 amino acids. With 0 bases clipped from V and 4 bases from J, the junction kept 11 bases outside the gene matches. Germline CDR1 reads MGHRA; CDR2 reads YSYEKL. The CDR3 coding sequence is TGCGCCAGCAGCCAAGACCAAACGACAGGGGTTTCATACGAGCAGTACTTC. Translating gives CASSQDQTTGVSYEQYF.

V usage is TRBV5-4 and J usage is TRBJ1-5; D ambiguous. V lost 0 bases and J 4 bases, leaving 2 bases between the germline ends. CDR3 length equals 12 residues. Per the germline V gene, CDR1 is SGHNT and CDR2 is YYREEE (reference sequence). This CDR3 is CASSLGNQPQHF. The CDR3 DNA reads TGTGCCAGCAGCTTGGGAAATCAGCCCCAGCATTTT.

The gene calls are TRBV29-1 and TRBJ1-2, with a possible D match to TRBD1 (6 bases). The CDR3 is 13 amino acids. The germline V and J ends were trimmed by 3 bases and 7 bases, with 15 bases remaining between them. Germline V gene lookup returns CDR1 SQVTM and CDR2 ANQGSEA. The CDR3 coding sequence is TGCAGCGTTGACACGCAGGGGCTACTTGGCTACACCTTC. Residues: CSVDTQGLLGYTF. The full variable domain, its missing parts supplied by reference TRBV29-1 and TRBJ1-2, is SAVISQKPSRDICQRGTSLTIQCQVDSQVTMMFWYRQQPGQSLTLIATANQGSEATYESGFVIDKFPISRPNLTFSTLTVSNMSPEDSSIYLCSVDTQGLLGYTFGSGTRLTVV.